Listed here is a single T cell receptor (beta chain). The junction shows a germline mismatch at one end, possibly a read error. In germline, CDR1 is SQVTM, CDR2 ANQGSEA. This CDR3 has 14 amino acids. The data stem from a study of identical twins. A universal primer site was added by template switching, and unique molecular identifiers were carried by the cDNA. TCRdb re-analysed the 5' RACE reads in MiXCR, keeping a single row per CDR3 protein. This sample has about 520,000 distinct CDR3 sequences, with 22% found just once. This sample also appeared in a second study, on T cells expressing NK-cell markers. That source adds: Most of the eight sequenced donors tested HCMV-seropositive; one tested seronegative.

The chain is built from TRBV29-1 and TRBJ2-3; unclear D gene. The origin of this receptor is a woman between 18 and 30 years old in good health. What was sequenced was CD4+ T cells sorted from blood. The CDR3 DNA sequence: TGCAGCGTATCCCGCCAGAAGCTCACAGATACGAAGTATTTT. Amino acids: CSVSRQKLTDTKYF.